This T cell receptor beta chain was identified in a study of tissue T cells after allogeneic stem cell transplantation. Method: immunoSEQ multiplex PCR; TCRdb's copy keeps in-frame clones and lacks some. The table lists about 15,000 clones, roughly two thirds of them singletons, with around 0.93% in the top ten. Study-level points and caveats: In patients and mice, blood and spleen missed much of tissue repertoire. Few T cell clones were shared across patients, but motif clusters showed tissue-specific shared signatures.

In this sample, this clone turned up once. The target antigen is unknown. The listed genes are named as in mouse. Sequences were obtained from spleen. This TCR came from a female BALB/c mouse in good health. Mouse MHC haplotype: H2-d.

Incomplete CDR3 DNA: TGTGCTAGCAGTTTATCGACGGGGGACCTTTCCAACGAAAGATTATTT. Its protein product is CASSLSTGDLSNERLF. The full CDR3 protein is CASSLSTGDLSNERLFF. The chain recombines TRBV29 with TRBJ1-4; D may be TRBD1 (5 bases). The read comes to an end 1 residue before the CDR3 does, leaving the germline J gene to fill in the end. Looked up from germline, CDR1 is MSHET and CDR2 is SYDVDS. The CDR3 has 17 residues. Trimming left V 0 bases short and J 0 bases short, with 11 bases between.